The present TCR beta chain was sequenced within a study of CD8+ T cells in alopecia areata. As for the study in general: Tofacitinib lasted 6 to 18 months, then 6 months off drug.

The length of the CDR3 is 12 residues. CDR1 is SQVTM and CDR2 is ANQGSEA in the germline V gene. V was pared by 7 bases and J by 2 bases, with 12 bases between. cDNA serving as the sequencing template came from extracted, reverse transcribed RNA. The table came from immunoSEQ multiplex PCR; TCRdb's copy has only in-frame clones and leaves some out. The data contain more than 140,000 clones, roughly nine tenths of them singletons. As for treatment: oral pan-JAK inhibitor, 5-10 mg twice daily. Alopecia areata patients gave lesional scalp punch biopsies and peripheral blood samples. The chain has TRBV29-1 and TRBJ2-7, with a tentative D call TRBD2 (5 bases). Here the sequenced sample was CD8+ T cells sorted from blood, taken at week 4, from a patient treated with tofacitinib. The clonotype originates from a human donor with alopecia areata. The CDR3 here is CSAGIGTYEQYF. The CDR3 DNA sequence: TGCAGCGCTGGAATCGGGACCTACGAGCAGTACTTC.